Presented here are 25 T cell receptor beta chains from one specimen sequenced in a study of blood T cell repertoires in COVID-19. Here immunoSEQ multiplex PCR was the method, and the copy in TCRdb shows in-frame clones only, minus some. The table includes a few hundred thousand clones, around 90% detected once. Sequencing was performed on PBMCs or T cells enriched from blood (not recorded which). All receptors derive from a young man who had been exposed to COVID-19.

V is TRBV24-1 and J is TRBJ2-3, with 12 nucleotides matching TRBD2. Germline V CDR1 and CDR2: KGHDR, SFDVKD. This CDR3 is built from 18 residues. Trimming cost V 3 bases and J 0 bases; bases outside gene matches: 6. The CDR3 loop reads CATSDTTGTSGSTDTQYF. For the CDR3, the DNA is TGTGCCACCAGTGATACAACCGGGACTAGCGGGAGCACAGATACGCAGTATTTT.

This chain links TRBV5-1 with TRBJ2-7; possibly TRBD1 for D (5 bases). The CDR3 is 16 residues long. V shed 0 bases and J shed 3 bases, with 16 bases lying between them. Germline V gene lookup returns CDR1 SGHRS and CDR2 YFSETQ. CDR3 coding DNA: TGCGCCAGCAGCTTGGCCAATATCCCCAGGGACTACGAGCAGTACTTC. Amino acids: CASSLANIPRDYEQYF.

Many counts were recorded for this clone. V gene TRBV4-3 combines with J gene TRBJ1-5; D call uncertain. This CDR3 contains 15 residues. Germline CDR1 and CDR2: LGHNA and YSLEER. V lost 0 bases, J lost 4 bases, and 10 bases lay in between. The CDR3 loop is CASSQELGGNQPQHF. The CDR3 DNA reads TGCGCCAGCAGCCAAGAGCTAGGCGGTAATCAGCCCCAGCATTTT.

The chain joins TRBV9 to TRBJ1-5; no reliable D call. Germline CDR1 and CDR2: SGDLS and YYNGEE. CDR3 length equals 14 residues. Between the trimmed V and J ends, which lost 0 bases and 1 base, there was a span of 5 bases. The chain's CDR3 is CASSVEPSNQPQHF. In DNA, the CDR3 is TGTGCCAGCAGCGTAGAGCCCAGCAATCAGCCCCAGCATTTT.

Here the CDR3 DNA reads TGTGCCAGCAGTACCGGGGACAGGACCTACGAGCAGTACTTC. Encoded protein: CASSTGDRTYEQYF. The gene calls are TRBV6-6 and TRBJ2-7; 8 bases align to TRBD1. Trimming removed 5 bases from V and 2 bases from J; junction bases left unmatched: 5. The CDR3 runs to 14 residues. Germline CDR1 MNHNY, CDR2 SVGAGI (reference sequence).

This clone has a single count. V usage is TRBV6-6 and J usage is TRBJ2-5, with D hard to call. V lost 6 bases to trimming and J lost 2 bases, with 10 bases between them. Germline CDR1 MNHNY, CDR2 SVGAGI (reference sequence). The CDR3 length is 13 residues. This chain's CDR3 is CASRSGSQETQYF. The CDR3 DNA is TGTGCCAGCAGGTCGGGTTCTCAAGAGACCCAGTACTTC.

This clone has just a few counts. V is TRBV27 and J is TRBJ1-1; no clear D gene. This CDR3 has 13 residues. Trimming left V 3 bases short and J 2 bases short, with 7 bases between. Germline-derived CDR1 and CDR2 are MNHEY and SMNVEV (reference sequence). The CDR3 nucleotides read TGTGCCAGCAGTTTCTATCTAAACACTGAAGCTTTCTTT. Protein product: CASSFYLNTEAFF.

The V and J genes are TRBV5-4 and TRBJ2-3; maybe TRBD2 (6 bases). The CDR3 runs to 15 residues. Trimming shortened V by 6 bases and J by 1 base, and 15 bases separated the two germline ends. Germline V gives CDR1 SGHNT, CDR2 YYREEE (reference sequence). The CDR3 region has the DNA TGTGCCAGCATCCAGACCGGCGGGGGCACAGATACGCAGTATTTT. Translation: CASIQTGGGTDTQYF. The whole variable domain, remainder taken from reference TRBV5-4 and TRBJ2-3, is ETGVTQSPTHLIKTRGQQVTLRCSSQSGHNTVSWYQQALGQGPQFIFQYYREEENGRGNFPPRFSGLQFPNYSSELNVNALELDDSALYLCASIQTGGGTDTQYFGPGTRLTVL.

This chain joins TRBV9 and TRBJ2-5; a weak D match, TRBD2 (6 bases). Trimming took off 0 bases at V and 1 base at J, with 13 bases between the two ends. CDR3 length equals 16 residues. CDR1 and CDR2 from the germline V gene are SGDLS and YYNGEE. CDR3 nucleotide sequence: TGTGCCAGCAGCGTAGATCTCGGGGGAACCCAAGAGACCCAGTACTTC. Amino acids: CASSVDLGGTQETQYF.

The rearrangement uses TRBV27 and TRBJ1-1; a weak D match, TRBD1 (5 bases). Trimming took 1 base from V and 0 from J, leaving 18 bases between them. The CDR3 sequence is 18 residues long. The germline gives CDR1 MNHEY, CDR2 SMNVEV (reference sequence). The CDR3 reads CASSLFRPGSSMNTEAFF. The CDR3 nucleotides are TGTGCCAGCAGTTTATTTCGGCCAGGGTCAAGTATGAACACTGAAGCTTTCTTT.

The CDR3 here is CAISEGQGVEKLFF. The CDR3 DNA reads TGTGCCATCAGTGAGGGGCAAGGGGTCGAAAAACTGTTTTTT. This chain links TRBV10-3 with TRBJ1-4, with D maybe TRBD1 (5 bases). Germline V CDR1 and CDR2: ENHRY, SYGVKD. The germline V and J ends were trimmed by 2 bases and 8 bases, with 12 bases remaining between them. The CDR3 is made up of 14 amino acids.

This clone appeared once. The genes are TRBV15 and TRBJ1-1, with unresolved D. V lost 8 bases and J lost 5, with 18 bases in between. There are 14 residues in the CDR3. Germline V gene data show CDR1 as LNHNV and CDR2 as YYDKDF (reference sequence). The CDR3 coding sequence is TGTGCCACCGATAGCTCGGGGATGGGGACTGAAGCTTTCTTT. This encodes CATDSSGMGTEAFF.

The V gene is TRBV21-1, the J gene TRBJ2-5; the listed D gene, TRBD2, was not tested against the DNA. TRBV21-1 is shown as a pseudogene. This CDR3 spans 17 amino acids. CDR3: CASSKLRRGLGRETQYF. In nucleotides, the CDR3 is TGTGCCAGCAGCAAATTAAGGAGGGGTTTGGGGCGAGAGACCCAGTACTTC.

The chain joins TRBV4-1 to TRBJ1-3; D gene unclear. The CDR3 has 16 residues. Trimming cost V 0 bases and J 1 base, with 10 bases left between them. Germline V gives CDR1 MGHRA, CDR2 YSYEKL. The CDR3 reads CASSQEDPTSGNTIYF. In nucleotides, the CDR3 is TGCGCCAGCAGCCAAGAAGATCCCACTTCTGGAAACACCATATATTTT.

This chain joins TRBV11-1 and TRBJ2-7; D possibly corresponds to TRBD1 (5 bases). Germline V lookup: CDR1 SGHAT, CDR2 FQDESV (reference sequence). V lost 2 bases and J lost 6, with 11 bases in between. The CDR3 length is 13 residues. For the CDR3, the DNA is TGTGCCAGCAGCTTACCCCCAAGGGGCGAGCAGTACTTC. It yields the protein CASSLPPRGEQYF.

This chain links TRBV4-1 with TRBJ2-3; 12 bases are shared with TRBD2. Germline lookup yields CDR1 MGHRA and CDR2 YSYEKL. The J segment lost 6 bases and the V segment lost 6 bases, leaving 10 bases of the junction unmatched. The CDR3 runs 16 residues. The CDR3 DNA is TGCGCCAGCAGTTCTAGACTAGCGGGGGAGGGGGATACGCAGTATTTT. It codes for CASSSRLAGEGDTQYF.

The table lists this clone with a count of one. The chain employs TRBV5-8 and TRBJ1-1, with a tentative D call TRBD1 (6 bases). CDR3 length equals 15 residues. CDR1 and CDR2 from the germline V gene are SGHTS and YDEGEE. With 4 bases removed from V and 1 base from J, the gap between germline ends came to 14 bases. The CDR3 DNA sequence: TGTGCCAGCAGCAACCCCAGGGGATCGAACACTGAAGCTTTCTTT. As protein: CASSNPRGSNTEAFF.

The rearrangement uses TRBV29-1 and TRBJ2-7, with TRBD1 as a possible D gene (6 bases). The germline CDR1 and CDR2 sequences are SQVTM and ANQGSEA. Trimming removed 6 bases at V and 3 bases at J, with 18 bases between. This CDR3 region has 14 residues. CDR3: CSVSGTTTIYEQYF. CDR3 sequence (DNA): TGCAGCGTCTCCGGGACAACGACGATCTACGAGCAGTACTTC.

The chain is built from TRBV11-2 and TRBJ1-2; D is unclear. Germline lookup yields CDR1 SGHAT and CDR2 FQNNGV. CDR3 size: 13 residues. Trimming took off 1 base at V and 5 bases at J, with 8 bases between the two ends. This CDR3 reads CASSLAGPYGYTF. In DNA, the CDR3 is TGTGCCAGCAGCTTAGCTGGCCCTTATGGCTACACCTTC.

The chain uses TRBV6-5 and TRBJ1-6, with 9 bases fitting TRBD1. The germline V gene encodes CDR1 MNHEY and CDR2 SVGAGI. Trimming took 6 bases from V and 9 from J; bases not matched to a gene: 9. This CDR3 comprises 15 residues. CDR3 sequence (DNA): TGTGCCAGCAGCCGACCTACAGGGGGCCGTTCACCCCTCCACTTT. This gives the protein CASSRPTGGRSPLHF.

The CDR3 is CASSQDEVNEAFF. CDR3 bases: TGCGCCAGCAGCCAAGATGAGGTTAATGAAGCTTTCTTT. The rearrangement joins TRBV4-3 to TRBJ1-1, with D unclear. CDR1 and CDR2 from the germline V gene are LGHNA and YSLEER. V was shortened by 0 bases and J by 7 bases, with 9 bases between the two germline ends. This CDR3 is built from 13 residues.

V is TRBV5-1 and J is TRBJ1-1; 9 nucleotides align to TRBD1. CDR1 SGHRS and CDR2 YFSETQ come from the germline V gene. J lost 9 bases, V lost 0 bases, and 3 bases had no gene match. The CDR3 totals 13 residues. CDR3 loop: CASSLGDRDQAFF. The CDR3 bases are TGCGCCAGCAGCTTGGGGGACAGGGATCAAGCTTTCTTT. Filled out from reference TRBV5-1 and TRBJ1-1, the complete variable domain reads KAGVTQTPRYLIKTRGQQVTLSCSPISGHRSVSWYQQTPGQGLQFLFEYFSETQRNKGNFPGRFSGRQFSNSRSEMNVSTLELGDSALYLCASSLGDRDQAFFGQGTRLTVV.

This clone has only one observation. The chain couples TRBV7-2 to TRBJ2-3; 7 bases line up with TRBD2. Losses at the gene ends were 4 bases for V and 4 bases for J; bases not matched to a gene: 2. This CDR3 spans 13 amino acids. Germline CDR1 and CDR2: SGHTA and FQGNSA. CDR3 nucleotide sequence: TGTGCCAGCAGCTCTCTAGCGGCAGATACGCAGTATTTT. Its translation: CASSSLAADTQYF. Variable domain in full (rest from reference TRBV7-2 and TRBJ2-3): GAGVSQSPSNKVTEKGKDVELRCDPISGHTALYWYRQSLGQGLEFLIYFQGNSAPDKSGLPSDRFSAERTGGSVSTLTIQRTQQEDSAVYLCASSSLAADTQYFGPGTRLTVL.

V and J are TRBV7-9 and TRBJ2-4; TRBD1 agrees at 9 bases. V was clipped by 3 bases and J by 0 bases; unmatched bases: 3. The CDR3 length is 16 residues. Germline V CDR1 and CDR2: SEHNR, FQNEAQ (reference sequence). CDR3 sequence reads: CASSFRTGVAKNIQYF. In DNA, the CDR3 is TGTGCCAGCAGCTTTAGGACAGGGGTAGCCAAAAACATTCAGTACTTC.

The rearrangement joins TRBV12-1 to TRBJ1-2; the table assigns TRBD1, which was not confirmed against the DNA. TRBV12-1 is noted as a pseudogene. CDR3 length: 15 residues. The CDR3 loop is CASRPPPGTVCGYTF. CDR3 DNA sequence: TGTGCCAGCAGACCACCCCCAGGGACAGTATGTGGCTACACCTTC.